This T cell receptor (beta chain) derives from a study of Graves' ophthalmopathy and Graves' hyperthyroidism. In the study overall: Researchers obtained peripheral blood at initial diagnosis, before any treatment had begun.

Transcripts of RNA were the source for amplifying TCR beta CDR3 regions. First-round RT-PCR used HTBI primers; second-round multiplex PCR followed. A single record per CDR3 protein comes from TCRdb applying MiXCR to the multiplex PCR reads. The table records 650,000 to 900,000 distinct CDR3 sequences, around 40% of them present only once. In donors with ophthalmopathy, activity was moderate-to-severe, with CAS ≥3, NOSPECS ≥4 and duration under 3 months. Isolation of PBMCs was performed using over 9.5 ml of fresh peripheral blood. The germline V gene has CDR1 ENHRY and CDR2 SYGVKD. CDR3 length: 15 amino acids. V shed 0 bases and J 8 bases; nucleotides not matched to a gene: 6. This clonotype occurred many times.

This TCR derives from an adult man with Graves' ophthalmopathy. The rearrangement links TRBV10-3 to TRBJ1-2, with 10 bases lining up with TRBD1. Sequencing was carried out using peripheral blood. This CDR3 is CAISESRGTGAGYTF. In DNA, the CDR3 is TGTGCCATCAGTGAGTCTCGTGGGACAGGGGCAGGCTACACCTTC.